This T cell receptor beta chain stems from a study of post-analysis software for immune sequencing data (dated by TCRdb to 2015 to 2017). As for the study more broadly: Relapsing-remitting, secondary progressive and progressive-relapsing multiple sclerosis were recorded as disease courses, and subtype annotation was lacking for some patients. A subset of samples was prepared in parallel using single-end sample barcoding, then pooled and co-amplified after Illumina adapter ligation. Patient repertoires were compared against 11 previously published healthy control repertoires from donors aged 6 to 25 years. Here is what the overall study found, with its caveats: The control group was slightly older than the multiple sclerosis patient group. Strong co-clustering of samples prepared in the same batch was shown by direct clustering with F measure, prompting a batch-effect correction. Normalized Chao1 diversity was significantly lower in multiple sclerosis patients than controls, suggesting substantial peripheral T-cell clonal expansion. Roughly 5 TRBV segments, including TRBV5-6, TRBV5-1 and TRBV20-1, were significantly more frequent in patients than controls.

Preparation of the library involved PCR. Sequencing relied on an Illumina HiSeq 2500. To reduce PCR and sequencing biases, unique molecular identifiers were built into the TCR beta cDNA libraries. Some 500,000 cDNA molecules were obtained per 1 to 10 million input T cells, so each molecule approximated one T cell. The patient libraries were prepared and sequenced using the same protocol as the earlier healthy control dataset. Samples belonging to the same batch were prepared together, multiplexed and sequenced on a shared HiSeq lane. Concerning the study's data processing: MIGEC was used to process the raw barcoded reads, and molecular identifier groups with only a single read were discarded before consensus assembly and CDR3 extraction. Clonotype tables were post-analysed with VDJtools, normalizing diversity by down-sampling all datasets to the smallest sample size. Repertoire overlap clustering matched CDR3 amino acid but not nucleotide sequences to correct batch-related cross-sample contamination. TCRdb applied fastp at Q25 and MiXCR to the public reads, then kept only in-frame beta chains. Rows are combined by CDR3 protein, so each entry shows the most common genes and DNA. The V and J calls, along with clone size, are taken from TCRdb and not from the paper's own processing. For this sample the table gives approximately 250,000 distinct CDR3 sequences, of which about 38% were detected only once. The ten top clones hold roughly 4.8% of the sample.

To demonstrate the VDJtools post-analysis software, the study profiled TCR beta repertoires from the peripheral blood of about a dozen young patients with multiple sclerosis. The multiple sclerosis patients were children and adolescents between roughly 6 and 16 years of age. This clonotype was counted many times. Its antigen has not been determined. Nothing much larger sits one base from this clone, and base qualities are not available. V and J are truncated by 1 base and 2 bases respectively, leaving an intervening sequence of 8 bases. The CDR3 contains 14 residues, cysteine and phenylalanine counted. The retained sequence is limited to the CDR3, 42 bases, with the frame set at the first base.

Input material: blood. This TCR derives from a girl under 18 with multiple sclerosis. The rearrangement combines TRBV12-3 or TRBV12-4 with TRBJ2-5, with the D gene too uncertain to name. The CDR3 reads as follows: CASSLGTLQETQYF. Read as DNA, the sequence is TGTGCCAGCAGTTTAGGTACACTTCAAGAGACCCAGTACTTC.